This T cell receptor beta chain stems from a study of somatic mutations in cytotoxic T cells in rheumatoid arthritis. Isolation of CD4+ and CD8+ cells used positive magnetic bead selection, with purity checked by flow cytometry. Trimming stripped 0 bases from V and 10 bases from J, with 18 bases between. CDR3 length equals 14 residues. Germline assignment: CDR1 SQVTM and CDR2 ANQGSEA. Study-wide findings and caveats: For about an eighth of the roughly 60 patients, a single CD8+ clone accounted for more than 20% of CD8+ cells. Rising age went with increasing CD8+ clonality in rheumatoid arthritis patients; healthy controls showed no such increase.

The table came from immunoSEQ multiplex PCR; TCRdb's copy has only in-frame clones and leaves some out. The table has some 9,900 clones, over 80% seen once; the top ten hold around 8%. This clone is large by share. What it binds is not known. The sequenced material came from CD8+ T cells sorted from blood. This TCR was recovered from an adult with rheumatoid arthritis. The chain has TRBV29-1 and TRBJ1-1, with a possible D match to TRBD1 (6 bases). CDR3 sequence (DNA): TGCAGCGTTGAAGATTGGGGGGGGACATCGGGAGCTTTCTTT. It codes for CSVEDWGGTSGAFF.